Following are 25 T cell receptor beta chains from one sample sequenced in a study of OX40 agonist ivuxolimab in advanced cancers. Using immunoSEQ multiplex PCR, the repertoire was profiled, and TCRdb retains in-frame clones only, with some absent. This table holds approximately 100,000 clones, roughly 90% found once. The source material was CD4+ or CD8+ T cells sorted from blood, sampled in a trial of the OX40 agonist ivuxolimab. The source of these receptors is an adult with an advanced solid tumor such as melanoma, head and neck, liver or kidney cancer.

The chain carries TRBV27 and TRBJ1-5; possibly TRBD1 for D (5 bases). Trimming pared 8 bases from V and 7 bases from J, leaving 21 bases between. CDR3 length equals 15 residues. Germline CDR1 is MNHEY and CDR2 is SMNVEV (reference sequence). This CDR3 is CASRLSGGSGQPQHF. In DNA form, the CDR3 reads TGTGCCAGCCGACTCTCAGGAGGGTCAGGGCAGCCCCAGCATTTT.

The J gene is TRBJ2-3, the V gene TRBV11-1; 7 bases line up with TRBD1. This CDR3 is 16 amino acids long. Germline trimming cut 4 bases from V and 2 bases from J; bases unmatched to any gene: 9. Germline V gene sequence: CDR1 SGHAT, CDR2 FQDESV (reference sequence). The CDR3 protein is CASSYGQDLFTDTQYF. As DNA, the CDR3 is TGTGCCAGCAGCTACGGACAGGACCTATTCACAGATACGCAGTATTTT.

The genes are TRBV6-6 and TRBJ2-7, with D possibly called TRBD1 or TRBD2 (7 bases each). This CDR3 spans 15 amino acids. Per the germline V gene, CDR1 is MNHNY and CDR2 is SVGAGI (reference sequence). V lost 7 bases and J 2 bases, leaving 18 bases between the germline ends. CDR3 amino acids: CASIGGGDRTYEQYF. DNA of the CDR3: TGTGCCAGCATAGGAGGGGGGGACAGAACCTACGAGCAGTACTTC.

The genes are TRBV30 and TRBJ1-3, with D uncertain. The CDR3 covers 14 residues. V was trimmed by 3 bases and J by 1 base, leaving 10 bases between them. Germline V lookup: CDR1 GTSNPN, CDR2 SVGIG (reference sequence). Here the CDR3 DNA reads TGTGCCTGGAGGAAGACGGCTTCTGGAAACACCATATATTTT. Its translation: CAWRKTASGNTIYF.

J is TRBJ2-4 and V is TRBV19; weak D call: TRBD1 (7 bases). The V end lost 0 bases, the J end lost 14 bases, and 17 bases lay between the germline ends. The CDR3 totals 14 residues. Germline CDR1 is LNHDA and CDR2 is SQIVND (reference sequence). This CDR3 reads CASSIDTPGGQKYF. The CDR3 DNA follows: TGTGCCAGTAGTATAGATACCCCCGGGGGACAGAAGTACTTC.

The chain has TRBV5-1 and TRBJ2-1; D not certain. The CDR3 runs 15 residues. V lost 1 base to trimming and J lost 0 bases, with 8 bases between them. Germline V CDR1 and CDR2: SGHRS, YFSETQ. CDR3 amino acids: CASSLHQSSYNEQFF. The CDR3, as DNA: TGCGCCAGCAGCTTGCACCAGAGCTCCTACAATGAGCAGTTCTTC. Together with reference TRBV5-1 and TRBJ2-1, the CDR3 gives the full variable domain: KAGVTQTPRYLIKTRGQQVTLSCSPISGHRSVSWYQQTPGQGLQFLFEYFSETQRNKGNFPGRFSGRQFSNSRSEMNVSTLELGDSALYLCASSLHQSSYNEQFFGPGTRLTVL.

CDR3 region: CATSREFALVGNEQFF. CDR3 in DNA: TGTGCCACCAGCAGAGAATTTGCACTGGTCGGCAATGAGCAGTTCTTC. This sequence joins TRBV15 and TRBJ2-1; D ambiguous. The germline V gene encodes CDR1 LNHNV and CDR2 YYDKDF (reference sequence). This CDR3 region has 16 residues. The V end lost 0 bases, the J end lost 6 bases, and 15 bases lay between the germline ends.

The chain carries TRBV11-1 and TRBJ2-7; no reliable D call. V was trimmed by 5 bases and J by 5 bases, leaving 10 bases between them. There are 12 residues in the CDR3. Germline V gene data show CDR1 as SGHAT and CDR2 as FQDESV (reference sequence). DNA for the CDR3: TGTGCCAGCAGCCTCCGTCCAGACGAGCAGTACTTC. The encoded protein is CASSLRPDEQYF.

The V and J genes are TRBV12-2 and TRBJ2-7; TRBD2, the table's D call, lacks a check against the DNA. TRBV12-2 counts as a pseudogene. This CDR3 spans 16 amino acids. This CDR3 is CASRLVRLPLWDEQYF. CDR3 sequence (DNA): TGTGCAAGTCGCTTAGTGAGACTTCCCCTTTGGGACGAGCAGTACTTC.

CDR3 residues: CASSPTGSGDEQYF. CDR3 bases: TGTGCCAGCTCACCCACCGGGTCTGGGGACGAGCAGTACTTC. This chain links TRBV18 with TRBJ2-7; D is ambiguous. The ends were cut back, 3 bases at V and 5 bases at J, with 14 bases in the middle. In germline, CDR1 is KGHSH, CDR2 LQKENI. The CDR3 extends over 14 amino acids.

The chain uses TRBV19 and TRBJ2-2; TRBD2 aligns across 7 bases. Germline loops: CDR1 LNHDA, CDR2 SQIVND (reference sequence). The CDR3 spans 16 residues. The V gene end was trimmed by 5 bases and the J gene end by 4 bases; junction bases not matched to a gene: 10. The CDR3 coding sequence is TGTGCCAGTAGTCCAAGACTAGCAGGTCCCACCGGGGAGCTGTTTTTT. This translates into CASSPRLAGPTGELFF.

V gene TRBV10-3 combines with J gene TRBJ1-2, with D possibly matching TRBD1 (5 bases). This CDR3 region has 13 residues. The germline V and J ends were trimmed by 0 bases and 7 bases, with 9 bases remaining between them. Germline V gene data show CDR1 as ENHRY and CDR2 as SYGVKD. CDR3 sequence: CAISESEGVGYTF. The CDR3 DNA is TGTGCCATCAGTGAGTCGGAAGGGGTTGGCTACACCTTC.

The chain links TRBV14 to TRBJ2-2; D call uncertain. V was pared by 2 bases and J by 6 bases, with 10 bases between. Germline V gene lookup returns CDR1 SGHDN and CDR2 FVKESK. This CDR3 has 14 residues. In DNA form, the CDR3 reads TGTGCCAGCAGCCAATTTACGGAGCCCGGGGAGCTGTTTTTT. Amino acid sequence: CASSQFTEPGELFF.

V gene TRBV4-3 combines with J gene TRBJ2-1; no definite D call. The V end lost 1 base, the J end lost 2 bases, and 9 bases lay between the germline ends. The V gene's germline CDR1 is LGHNA and CDR2 YSLEER. CDR3 length: 15 residues. The CDR3 DNA reads as TGCGCCAGCAGCCAAGGCAGATGGCCCTACAATGAGCAGTTCTTC. It specifies CASSQGRWPYNEQFF.

The chain recombines TRBV11-3 with TRBJ1-1; possibly TRBD1 for D (6 bases). The V gene's germline CDR1 is SGHNT and CDR2 YENEEA. The CDR3 is made up of 15 amino acids. V lost 3 bases to trimming and J lost 5 bases, with 16 bases between them. CDR3 nucleotides: TGTGCCAGCAGCTTTGGAGGGCAGGGGCCGACTGAAGCTTTCTTT. Encoded protein: CASSFGGQGPTEAFF.

The genes are TRBV19 and TRBJ2-1; no firm D call. The CDR3 has 14 residues. The germline V and J ends were trimmed by 6 bases and 0 bases, with 9 bases remaining between them. Germline assignment: CDR1 LNHDA and CDR2 SQIVND (reference sequence). CDR3 sequence: CASRELSSYNEQFF. The CDR3, as DNA: TGTGCCAGTAGAGAACTCTCCTCCTACAATGAGCAGTTCTTC.

The chain has TRBV5-5 and TRBJ2-5; D is possibly TRBD2 (6 bases). V was shortened by 1 base and J by 3 bases, with 10 bases between the two germline ends. The CDR3 spans 14 residues. Germline assignment: CDR1 SGHKS and CDR2 YYEKEE (reference sequence). DNA for the CDR3: TGTGCCAGCAGCTTGTGGGTAGCGGAAGAGACCCAGTACTTC. Its protein product is CASSLWVAEETQYF.

The chain couples TRBV21-1 to TRBJ2-2; TRBD1, the table's D call, was not compared with the DNA. TRBV21-1 is listed as a pseudogene. The CDR3 covers 17 residues. In DNA form, the CDR3 reads TGTGCCAGCAGCAAACAGGATCTTGTGGCTAACACCGGGGAGCTGTTTTTT. It specifies CASSKQDLVANTGELFF.

CDR3 sequence reads: CASSLVATSGETQYF. The CDR3 DNA sequence: TGTGCCAGCAGCTTAGTGGCTACCTCCGGGGAGACCCAGTACTTC. The chain recombines TRBV7-9 with TRBJ2-5; D ambiguous. The V gene's germline CDR1 is SEHNR and CDR2 FQNEAQ (reference sequence). With 1 base removed from V and 5 bases from J, the gap between germline ends came to 14 bases. This CDR3 has 15 amino acids.

The rearrangement links TRBV7-9 to TRBJ1-1, with D unclear. Germline V gene data show CDR1 as SEHNR and CDR2 as FQNEAQ (reference sequence). CDR3 length: 11 residues. The V and J ends lost 8 bases and 5 bases respectively, with 9 bases between them. CDR3 DNA: TGTGCCAGCGGCAGCGTTACTGAAGCTTTCTTT. It encodes CASGSVTEAFF.

The DNA of the CDR3 is TGTGCCAGCAGCCGAGGACAGGTGAACTACGAGCAGTACTTC. As protein: CASSRGQVNYEQYF. This chain joins TRBV14 and TRBJ2-7; 7 bases fit TRBD1. CDR1 and CDR2 (germline): SGHDN, FVKESK. After removal of 4 bases from V and 3 bases from J, the junction contained 6 bases not matched to a gene. The CDR3 contains 14 residues.

The chain recombines TRBV7-8 with TRBJ2-3; D remains unclear. V was clipped by 0 bases and J by 6 bases, with 4 bases between them. Germline assignment: CDR1 SGHVS and CDR2 FQNEAQ. The CDR3 is made up of 12 amino acids. CDR3 DNA sequence: TGTGCCAGCAGCTTAGCGCGCGATACGCAGTATTTT. Protein: CASSLARDTQYF.

The gene calls are TRBV6-5 and TRBJ1-5, with D possibly matching TRBD1 (6 bases). Germline V gene sequence: CDR1 MNHEY, CDR2 SVGAGI. The V gene lost 0 bases and the J gene lost 6 bases, with 9 bases spanning the gap. This CDR3 contains 14 residues. The CDR3 nucleotides are TGTGCCAGCAGTTACTCAGGAGGGGGTCAGCCCCAGCATTTT. Protein product: CASSYSGGGQPQHF.

This chain joins TRBV18 and TRBJ1-2, with D hard to call. Germline assignment: CDR1 KGHSH and CDR2 LQKENI. This CDR3 is 16 amino acids long. The V end was cut by 3 bases, the J end by 3 bases, with 17 bases between. The CDR3 nucleotides read TGTGCCAGCTCACCTGCGCTCCCCGGGATAGACTATGGCTACACCTTC. It specifies CASSPALPGIDYGYTF.

The V gene is TRBV30, the J gene TRBJ1-5; perhaps TRBD1 as D (6 bases). V was trimmed by 0 bases and J by 3 bases, leaving 9 bases between them. CDR3 length equals 14 residues. Germline loops: CDR1 GTSNPN, CDR2 SVGIG (reference sequence). CDR3 coding DNA: TGTGCCTGGAGTGTTGGACAGCCCAATCAGCCCCAGCATTTT. Amino acid sequence: CAWSVGQPNQPQHF.